One and the same sample provided the 5 T cell receptor beta chains below, sequenced in a study of blood T cell repertoires in COVID-19. Sequencing used immunoSEQ multiplex PCR; TCRdb keeps in-frame clones, though not all of them. The sample includes about 91,000 clones, about 90% seen only once; the top ten take 3.5% to 5.5%. Sequencing used peripheral blood. These receptors came from a man in his 70s with acute or convalescent COVID-19.

The chain recombines TRBV2 with TRBJ1-1, with D hard to call. The length of the CDR3 is 15 residues. Germline V lookup: CDR1 SNHLY, CDR2 FYNNEI. V lost 1 base and J 0 bases, leaving 9 bases between the germline ends. DNA for the CDR3: TGTGCCAGCAGTGAAGGTGGCAGGTTGAACACTGAAGCTTTCTTT. It codes for CASSEGGRLNTEAFF.

This clone has more than one count but fewer than ten. This sequence joins TRBV28 and TRBJ1-5; 9 nucleotides line up with TRBD1. The CDR3 totals 15 residues. The J segment lost 7 bases and the V segment lost 6 bases, leaving 10 bases of the junction unmatched. Germline lookup yields CDR1 MDHEN and CDR2 SYDVKM. The chain's CDR3 is CASRGQGGRLQPQHF. CDR3 nucleotides: TGTGCCAGCAGGGGACAGGGAGGCCGTCTACAGCCCCAGCATTTT.

This clone has only a few counts. The chain combines TRBV7-2 with TRBJ1-1; D gene unclear. Germline values: CDR1 SGHTA, CDR2 FQGNSA. This CDR3 contains 12 residues. Trimming removed 3 bases at V and 3 bases at J, with 5 bases between. CDR3 region: CASSLSYTEAFF. CDR3 nucleotide sequence: TGTGCCAGCAGCTTGAGCTACACTGAAGCTTTCTTT.

V gene TRBV10-3 combines with J gene TRBJ1-5; 9 nucleotides line up with TRBD1. The germline gives CDR1 ENHRY, CDR2 SYGVKD. Trimming took 5 bases from V and 7 from J; bases not matched to a gene: 3. The CDR3 loop spans 13 amino acids. CDR3 DNA sequence: TGTGCCATCAGTTGGGACAGGGACCAGCCCCAGCATTTT. It codes for CAISWDRDQPQHF.

This chain uses TRBV10-1 with TRBJ2-3; 8 nucleotides align to TRBD1. This CDR3 is 16 amino acids long. Germline values: CDR1 WNHNN, CDR2 SYGVQD (reference sequence). The V gene end was trimmed by 0 bases and the J gene end by 2 bases; junction bases not matched to a gene: 4. CDR3 loop: CASSESGTGFTDTQYF. The CDR3 region has the DNA TGCGCCAGCAGTGAGTCCGGGACAGGCTTCACAGATACGCAGTATTTT.